The 30 T cell receptor beta chains below were found in one sample sequenced in a study of graft-versus-host responses after intestinal transplantation. Their antigens remain unidentified. Repertoires were generated with immunoSEQ multiplex PCR, while TCRdb's copy carries only in-frame clones and drops some. The profile shows 77,000 or so clones, 85% to 95% of them singletons. Here the sequenced sample was unstimulated CD8+ T cells sorted from spleen or lymph node cells, taken before intestinal transplant. These receptors originate from a human donor who received an intestinal transplant.

The V gene is TRBV27, the J gene TRBJ2-7, with a weak D call TRBD2 (7 bases). This CDR3 comprises 13 residues. The germline V gene encodes CDR1 MNHEY and CDR2 SMNVEV (reference sequence). The V and J ends lost 8 bases and 3 bases respectively, with 14 bases between them. CDR3 loop: CASGEGHGYEQYF. The CDR3 DNA reads TGTGCCAGCGGGGAGGGACACGGCTACGAGCAGTACTTC.

The chain is built from TRBV28 and TRBJ1-1, with D uncertain. In germline, CDR1 is MDHEN, CDR2 SYDVKM. The CDR3 is 12 amino acids. The V end was cut by 1 base, the J end by 10 bases, with 10 bases between. As DNA, the CDR3 is TGTGCCAGCAGTTTATTTTCGGCCTCAGCTTTCTTT. This sequence encodes CASSLFSASAFF. The full variable domain, in which reference TRBV28 and TRBJ1-1 provide the parts outside the CDR3, is DVKVTQSSRYLVKRTGEKVFLECVQDMDHENMFWYRQDPGLGLRLIYFSYDVKMKEKGDIPEGYSVSREKKERFSLILESASTNQTSMYLCASSLFSASAFFGQGTRLTVV.

The CDR3 here is CASSGSSYEQYF. CDR3 nucleotides: TGTGCCAGTAGCGGGAGCTCCTACGAGCAGTACTTC. J is TRBJ2-7 and V is TRBV27; TRBD2 aligns across 9 bases. The V segment lost 9 bases and the J segment 0 bases; nucleotides outside the gene matches: 0. The CDR3 loop spans 12 amino acids. Germline-derived CDR1 and CDR2 are MNHEY and SMNVEV (reference sequence).

The V call is TRBV30, the J call TRBJ2-3, with D perhaps assigned TRBD1 or TRBD2 (5 bases each). CDR3 length equals 17 residues. In germline, CDR1 is GTSNPN, CDR2 SVGIG (reference sequence). The V and J ends lost 4 bases and 4 bases respectively, with 24 bases between them. In DNA form, the CDR3 reads TGTGCCTGGATAGGCACCCCGGGACCCCAAGTCGCAGATACGCAGTATTTT. This translates into CAWIGTPGPQVADTQYF. Using reference TRBV30 and TRBJ2-3 for the parts outside the CDR3, the full variable domain is SQTIHQWPATLVQPVGSPLSLECTVEGTSNPNLYWYRQAAGRGLQLLFYSVGIGQISSEVPQNLSASRPQDRQFILSSKKLLLSDSGFYLCAWIGTPGPQVADTQYFGPGTRLTVL.

The chain links TRBV7-9 to TRBJ2-1, with D perhaps TRBD2 (6 bases). The CDR3 sequence is 17 residues long. Trimming removed 5 bases at V and 7 bases at J, with 24 bases between. Germline V lookup: CDR1 SEHNR, CDR2 FQNEAQ (reference sequence). Here the CDR3 DNA reads TGTGCCAGCAGCCCGAAGTCAGAGGGAGGTTTTAGGAATGAGCAGTTCTTC. Residues: CASSPKSEGGFRNEQFF.

J is TRBJ2-1 and V is TRBV9, with D perhaps TRBD2 (5 bases). The CDR3 loop spans 15 amino acids. Trimming left V 2 bases short and J 0 bases short, with 9 bases between. Germline values: CDR1 SGDLS, CDR2 YYNGEE. CDR3 region: CASSVSGASYNEQFF. The CDR3 nucleotides are TGTGCCAGCAGCGTGAGCGGCGCCTCCTACAATGAGCAGTTCTTC. The whole variable domain, remainder taken from reference TRBV9 and TRBJ2-1, is DSGVTQTPKHLITATGQRVTLRCSPRSGDLSVYWYQQSLDQGLQFLIQYYNGEERAKGNILERFSAQQFPDLHSELNLSSLELGDSALYFCASSVSGASYNEQFFGPGTRLTVL.

The chain recombines TRBV6-5 with TRBJ1-2; TRBD1 is a possible D gene (6 bases). V dropped 0 bases and J dropped 8 bases, with 10 bases sitting between them. The CDR3 contains 13 residues. The germline V gene encodes CDR1 MNHEY and CDR2 SVGAGI. CDR3 sequence reads: CASSYSETGGYTF. CDR3 sequence (DNA): TGTGCCAGCAGTTACTCCGAGACAGGCGGCTACACCTTC.

V usage is TRBV27 and J usage is TRBJ2-6; the D gene is possibly TRBD1 (6 bases). The CDR3 has 19 amino acids. The V gene lost 1 base and the J gene lost 0 bases, with 16 bases spanning the gap. CDR1 and CDR2 (germline): MNHEY, SMNVEV (reference sequence). The CDR3 nucleotides are TGTGCCAGCAGTTTATGGTGGACAGAAGATTTCTCTGGGGCCAACGTCCTGACTTTC. It specifies CASSLWWTEDFSGANVLTF. Together with reference TRBV27 and TRBJ2-6, the CDR3 gives the full variable domain: EAQVTQNPRYLITVTGKKLTVTCSQNMNHEYMSWYRQDPGLGLRQIYYSMNVEVTDKGDVPEGYKVSRKEKRNFPLILESPSPNQTSLYFCASSLWWTEDFSGANVLTFGAGSRLTVL.

The rearrangement links TRBV7-9 to TRBJ1-1; D is possibly TRBD1 (5 bases). V gave up 5 bases and J gave up 2 bases, with 12 bases separating them. Germline CDR1 reads SEHNR; CDR2 reads FQNEAQ (reference sequence). This CDR3 is 14 amino acids long. CDR3 DNA: TGTGCCAGCAGCCTAGTGGGGCACAACACTGAAGCTTTCTTT. It is translated as CASSLVGHNTEAFF.

This sequence joins TRBV21-1 and TRBJ2-5; TRBD2 reflects the table's D call only, with no check against the DNA. TRBV21-1 is flagged as a pseudogene. The CDR3 has 17 residues. CDR3 sequence: CASSKSPCGSCSETQYF. CDR3 coding DNA: TGTGCCAGCAGCAAATCCCCTTGCGGGAGTTGCTCAGAGACCCAGTACTTC.

The chain recombines TRBV10-3 with TRBJ2-7, with TRBD2 identical over 13 bases. Trimming at V came to 0 bases and at J to 3 bases, leaving 8 bases not matched to a gene. CDR3 length: 18 amino acids. CDR1 is ENHRY, CDR2 SYGVKD, per germline. The CDR3 region has the DNA TGTGCCATCAGTGAGTCGACTCGGGGACTAGCGGGAATCTACGAGCAGTACTTC. Translation gives CAISESTRGLAGIYEQYF.

The chain couples TRBV13 to TRBJ2-1, with 12 positions matching TRBD2. CDR1 is PRHDT and CDR2 is FYEKMQ in the germline V gene (reference sequence). This CDR3 has 15 amino acids. The V and J ends lost 1 base and 12 bases, in that order; junction bases with no gene match: 7. CDR3 nucleotides: TGTGCCAGCAGCTTAGATCCCGGGACTAGCGGGTTGCAGTTCTTC. Amino acid sequence: CASSLDPGTSGLQFF.

The chain combines TRBV10-1 with TRBJ1-1, with a tentative D call TRBD1 (5 bases). The CDR3 runs 15 residues. Germline CDR1 reads WNHNN; CDR2 reads SYGVQD (reference sequence). Trimming shortened V by 2 bases and J by 3 bases, and 13 bases separated the two germline ends. CDR3 loop: CASSESGGDHTEAFF. Here the CDR3 DNA reads TGCGCCAGCAGTGAGAGTGGAGGGGATCACACTGAAGCTTTCTTT.

This chain uses TRBV7-3 with TRBJ2-7, with unresolved D. Germline values: CDR1 SGHTA, CDR2 FQGTGA. This CDR3 region has 14 residues. Trimming cost V 3 bases and J 4 bases, with 13 bases left between them. This CDR3 is CASSFWNGLYEQYF. CDR3 coding DNA: TGTGCCAGCAGCTTTTGGAATGGGTTATACGAGCAGTACTTC.

The chain is built from TRBV7-3 and TRBJ2-3; perhaps TRBD2 as D (6 bases). CDR1 SGHTA and CDR2 FQGTGA come from the germline V gene. The CDR3 runs to 16 residues. V lost 1 base and J 5 bases, leaving 16 bases between the germline ends. CDR3: CASSLSGTSIGDTQYF. DNA of the CDR3: TGTGCCAGCAGCTTAAGCGGTACTAGCATTGGAGATACGCAGTATTTT.

DNA for the CDR3: TGTGCCTGGAGTGGGATACTACAATATGAGCAGTTCTTC. Translating gives CAWSGILQYEQFF. The chain links TRBV30 to TRBJ2-1; D remains unclear. V was pared by 1 base and J by 8 bases, with 12 bases between. Per germline, CDR1 GTSNPN and CDR2 SVGIG (reference sequence). This CDR3 comprises 13 residues.

This sequence joins TRBV9 and TRBJ2-2, with D perhaps matching TRBD2 (5 bases). This CDR3 spans 14 amino acids. The V gene's germline CDR1 is SGDLS and CDR2 YYNGEE. Trimming left V 0 bases short and J 5 bases short, with 8 bases between. CDR3: CASSVEGATGELFF. CDR3 coding DNA: TGTGCCAGCAGCGTAGAGGGAGCGACCGGGGAGCTGTTTTTT.

This chain connects TRBV4-1 to TRBJ1-6; 8 bases match TRBD1. V dropped 3 bases and J dropped 13; count of bases not matched to a gene: 11. The CDR3 extends over 15 amino acids. Germline assignment: CDR1 MGHRA and CDR2 YSYEKL. Written as DNA, the CDR3 is TGCGCCAGCAGCCAGGGCGGACAGGGAATTTCCCCCCTCCACTTT. Protein product: CASSQGGQGISPLHF.

This chain joins TRBV11-2 and TRBJ2-1; no clear D. The CDR3 has 11 residues. Germline V CDR1 and CDR2: SGHAT, FQNNGV. Trimming pared 5 bases from V and 10 bases from J, leaving 9 bases between. The DNA of the CDR3 is TGTGCCAGCAGCGATTCCGTAGAGCAGTTCTTC. Translating it yields CASSDSVEQFF.

This chain links TRBV28 with TRBJ1-5, with D possibly matching TRBD1 (6 bases). Germline values: CDR1 MDHEN, CDR2 SYDVKM. CDR3 length: 16 residues. V was clipped by 7 bases and J by 7 bases, with 23 bases between them. DNA of the CDR3: TGTGCCAGCACAACACCGTGGGAACAGGGCGAGCAGCCCCAGCATTTT. Its translation is CASTTPWEQGEQPQHF.

The chain carries TRBV5-6 and TRBJ2-7; D gene uncertain. Per germline, CDR1 SGHDT and CDR2 YYEEEE. The CDR3 is made up of 15 amino acids. V lost 0 bases, J lost 4 bases, and 14 bases lay in between. This CDR3 reads CASSLAGSSWYEQYF. The DNA of the CDR3 is TGTGCCAGCAGCTTGGCCGGATCCTCTTGGTACGAGCAGTACTTC.

This clone was recorded once. The genes are TRBV7-9 and TRBJ2-1; TRBD1 might be the D (5 bases). From germline, CDR1 is SEHNR and CDR2 FQNEAQ (reference sequence). This CDR3 has 15 amino acids. Trimming cost V 5 bases and J 0 bases, with 11 bases left between them. CDR3 protein: CASSVARDSYNEQFF. The CDR3 DNA reads as TGTGCCAGCAGCGTGGCCAGGGACTCCTACAATGAGCAGTTCTTC. The whole variable domain, filled in from reference TRBV7-9 and TRBJ2-1, reads DTGVSQNPRHKITKRGQNVTFRCDPISEHNRLYWYRQTLGQGPEFLTYFQNEAQLEKSRLLSDRFSAERPKGSFSTLEIQRTEQGDSAMYLCASSVARDSYNEQFFGPGTRLTVL.

This chain connects TRBV13 to TRBJ2-1; 7 bases align to TRBD2. The CDR3 has 15 amino acids. Unmatched junction bases numbered 10, after V lost 4 bases and J lost 7 bases. Germline lookup yields CDR1 PRHDT and CDR2 FYEKMQ (reference sequence). CDR3 protein: CASSYPPGTTNEQFF. The CDR3 DNA follows: TGTGCCAGCAGCTACCCTCCGGGGACTACTAATGAGCAGTTCTTC.

The V call is TRBV28, the J call TRBJ1-3; TRBD1 matches at 11 bases. Germline CDR1 and CDR2: MDHEN and SYDVKM. Trimming cost V 5 bases and J 8 bases; bases outside gene matches: 5. The CDR3 contains 14 residues. CDR3 amino acids: CASSPGTGGHTIYF. The CDR3, as DNA: TGTGCCAGCAGTCCCGGGACAGGGGGACACACCATATATTTT. Using reference TRBV28 and TRBJ1-3 for the parts outside the CDR3, the full variable domain is DVKVTQSSRYLVKRTGEKVFLECVQDMDHENMFWYRQDPGLGLRLIYFSYDVKMKEKGDIPEGYSVSREKKERFSLILESASTNQTSMYLCASSPGTGGHTIYFGEGSWLTVV.

The chain joins TRBV10-3 to TRBJ2-6, with D perhaps TRBD2 (6 bases). The V and J ends lost 1 base and 0 bases respectively, with 16 bases between them. The CDR3 loop spans 19 amino acids. Germline CDR1 reads ENHRY; CDR2 reads SYGVKD. CDR3 sequence: CAISEWDRDFSSGANVLTF. CDR3 coding DNA: TGTGCCATCAGTGAGTGGGACCGGGACTTTTCCTCTGGGGCCAACGTCCTGACTTTC.

The chain links TRBV28 to TRBJ1-5; D may be TRBD1 (6 bases). Trimming shortened V by 5 bases and J by 4 bases, and 9 bases separated the two germline ends. The length of the CDR3 is 13 residues. Germline V gene lookup returns CDR1 MDHEN and CDR2 SYDVKM. The chain's CDR3 is CASSPGVNQPQHF. In DNA, the CDR3 is TGTGCCAGCAGTCCAGGGGTTAATCAGCCCCAGCATTTT.

This rearrangement joins TRBV27 to TRBJ1-5; possible D gene TRBD1, 5 bases. The V and J ends lost 6 bases and 4 bases respectively, with 16 bases between them. This CDR3 comprises 15 residues. CDR1 is MNHEY, CDR2 SMNVEV, per germline (reference sequence). Here the CDR3 reads CASSLSGLGNQPQHF. The CDR3 coding sequence is TGTGCCAGCAGCCTATCAGGGCTGGGAAATCAGCCCCAGCATTTT.

This clone was seen a single time. The chain joins TRBV19 to TRBJ1-1; D gene ambiguous. Trimming took 9 bases from V and 4 from J, leaving 9 bases between them. The CDR3 loop spans 11 amino acids. Germline assignment: CDR1 LNHDA and CDR2 SQIVND (reference sequence). Written as DNA, the CDR3 is TGTGCCAGCCTGCGTGCCACTGAAGCTTTCTTT. Protein sequence: CASLRATEAFF.

The CDR3 spells CASSSGQNTEAFF. In DNA form, the CDR3 reads TGCGCCAGCAGCTCTGGGCAGAACACTGAAGCTTTCTTT. The V gene is TRBV5-1, the J gene TRBJ1-1; D is unresolved. The CDR3 loop spans 13 amino acids. Germline values: CDR1 SGHRS, CDR2 YFSETQ. The V end lost 3 bases, the J end lost 1 base, and 7 bases lay between the germline ends.

The chain has TRBV7-7 and TRBJ2-7; D possibly corresponds to TRBD1 (6 bases). This CDR3 is built from 13 residues. V was pared by 5 bases and J by 4 bases, with 12 bases between. The germline gives CDR1 SSHAT, CDR2 FNYEAQ (reference sequence). The CDR3 region has the DNA TGTGCCAGCAGCGAACGACAGGATTACGAGCAGTACTTC. Amino acid sequence: CASSERQDYEQYF.